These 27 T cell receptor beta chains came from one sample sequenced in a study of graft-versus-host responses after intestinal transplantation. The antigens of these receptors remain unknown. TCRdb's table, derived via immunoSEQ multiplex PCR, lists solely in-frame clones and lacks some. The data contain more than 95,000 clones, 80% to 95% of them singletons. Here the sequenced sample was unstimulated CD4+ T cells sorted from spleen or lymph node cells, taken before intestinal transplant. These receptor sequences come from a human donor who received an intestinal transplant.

The CDR3 sequence: CASSIRTGGSYEQYF. The CDR3 bases are TGTGCCAGTAGTATTCGCACAGGGGGATCCTACGAGCAGTACTTC. The V call is TRBV19, the J call TRBJ2-7; 8 bases are a match to TRBD1. This CDR3 has 15 residues. J gave up 1 base and V 3 bases, and 5 bases lay outside the gene matches. The germline CDR1 and CDR2 sequences are LNHDA and SQIVND (reference sequence). The variable domain in full, completed from reference TRBV19 and TRBJ2-7, reads DGGITQSPKYLFRKEGQNVTLSCEQNLNHDAMYWYRQDPGQGLRLIYYSQIVNDFQKGDIAEGYSVSREKKESFPLTVTSAQKNPTAFYLCASSIRTGGSYEQYFGPGTRLTVT.

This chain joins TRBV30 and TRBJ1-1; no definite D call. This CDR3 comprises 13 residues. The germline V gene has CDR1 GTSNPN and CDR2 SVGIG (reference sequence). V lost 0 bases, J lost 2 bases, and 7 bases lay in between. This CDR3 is CAWSVSVNTEAFF. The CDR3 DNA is TGTGCCTGGAGTGTATCAGTCAACACTGAAGCTTTCTTT.

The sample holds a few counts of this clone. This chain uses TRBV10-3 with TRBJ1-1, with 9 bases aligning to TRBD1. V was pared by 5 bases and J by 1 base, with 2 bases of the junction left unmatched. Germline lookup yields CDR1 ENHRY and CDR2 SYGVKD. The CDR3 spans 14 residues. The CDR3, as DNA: TGTGCCATCAGTCTGGGACAGGGGAACACTGAAGCTTTCTTT. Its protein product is CAISLGQGNTEAFF.

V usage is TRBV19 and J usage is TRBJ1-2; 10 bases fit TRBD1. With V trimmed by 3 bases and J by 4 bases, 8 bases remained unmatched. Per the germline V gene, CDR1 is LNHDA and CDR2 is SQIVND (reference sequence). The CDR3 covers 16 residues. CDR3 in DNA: TGTGCCAGTAGTATGGACGGACAGGGGGAGGTCTATGGCTACACCTTC. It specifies CASSMDGQGEVYGYTF.

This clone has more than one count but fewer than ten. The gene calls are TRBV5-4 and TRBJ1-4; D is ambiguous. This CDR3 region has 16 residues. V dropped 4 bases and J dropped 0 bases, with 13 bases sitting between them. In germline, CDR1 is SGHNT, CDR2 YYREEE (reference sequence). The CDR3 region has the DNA TGTGCCAGCAGCCGAAGCCCTATTGCAACTAATGAAAAACTGTTTTTT. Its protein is CASSRSPIATNEKLFF.

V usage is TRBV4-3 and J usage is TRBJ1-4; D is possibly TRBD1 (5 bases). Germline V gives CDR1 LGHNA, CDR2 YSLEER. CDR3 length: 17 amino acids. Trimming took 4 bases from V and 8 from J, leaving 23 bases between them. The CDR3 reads CASSPLILMGEEEKLFF. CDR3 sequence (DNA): TGCGCCAGCAGCCCGCTTATTTTGATGGGGGAGGAAGAAAAACTGTTTTTT.

CDR3 sequence: CASSFAANSGGAYEQYF. DNA for the CDR3: TGTGCCAGCAGCTTCGCGGCTAATAGCGGGGGGGCCTACGAGCAGTACTTC. The chain couples TRBV5-4 to TRBJ2-7; 11 bases line up with TRBD2. This CDR3 has 17 amino acids. In germline, CDR1 is SGHNT, CDR2 YYREEE (reference sequence). Germline trimming cut 2 bases from V and 2 bases from J; bases unmatched to any gene: 9.

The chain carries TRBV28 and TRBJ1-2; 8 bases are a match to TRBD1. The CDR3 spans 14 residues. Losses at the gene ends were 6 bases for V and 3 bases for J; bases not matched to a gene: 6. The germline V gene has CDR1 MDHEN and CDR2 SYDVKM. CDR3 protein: CASRRQGPYYGYTF. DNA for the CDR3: TGTGCCAGCAGGAGACAGGGGCCCTACTATGGCTACACCTTC.

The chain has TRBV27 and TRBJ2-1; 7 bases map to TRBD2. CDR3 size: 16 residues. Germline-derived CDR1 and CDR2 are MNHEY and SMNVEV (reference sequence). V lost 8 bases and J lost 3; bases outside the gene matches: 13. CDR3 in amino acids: CASQLLAASNYNEQFF. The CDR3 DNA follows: TGTGCCAGCCAACTTCTAGCGGCCTCTAACTACAATGAGCAGTTCTTC.

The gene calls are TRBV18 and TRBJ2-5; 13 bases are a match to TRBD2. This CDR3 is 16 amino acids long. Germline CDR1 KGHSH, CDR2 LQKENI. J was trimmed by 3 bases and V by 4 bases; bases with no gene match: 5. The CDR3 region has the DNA TGTGCCAGCTCACACCAAGGACTAGCGGGAGAAGAGACCCAGTACTTC. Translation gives CASSHQGLAGEETQYF.

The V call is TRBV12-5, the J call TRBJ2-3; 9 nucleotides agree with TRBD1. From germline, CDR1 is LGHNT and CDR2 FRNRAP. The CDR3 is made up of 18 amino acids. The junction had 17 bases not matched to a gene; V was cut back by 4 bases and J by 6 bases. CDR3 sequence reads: CASGSTEGTGRNLDTQYF. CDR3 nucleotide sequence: TGTGCTAGTGGTTCTACCGAAGGGACAGGGAGGAACCTGGATACGCAGTATTTT.

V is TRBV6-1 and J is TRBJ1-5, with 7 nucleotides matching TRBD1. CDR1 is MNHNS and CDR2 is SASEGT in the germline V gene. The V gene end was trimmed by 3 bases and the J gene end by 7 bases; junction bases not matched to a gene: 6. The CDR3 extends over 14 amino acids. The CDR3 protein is CASSDFTGVQPQHF. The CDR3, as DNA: TGTGCCAGCAGTGATTTTACAGGGGTACAGCCCCAGCATTTT.

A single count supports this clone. The CDR3 sequence is CASSVLSGGAVVGELFF. For the CDR3, the DNA is TGTGCCAGCAGCGTACTCAGCGGGGGGGCCGTAGTCGGGGAGCTGTTTTTT. The V and J genes are TRBV9 and TRBJ2-2; 10 bases line up with TRBD2. Germline trimming cut 1 base from V and 7 bases from J; bases unmatched to any gene: 10. The CDR3 runs to 17 residues. CDR1 is SGDLS and CDR2 is YYNGEE in the germline V gene. The entire variable domain, with the rest obtained from reference TRBV9 and TRBJ2-2, is as follows: DSGVTQTPKHLITATGQRVTLRCSPRSGDLSVYWYQQSLDQGLQFLIQYYNGEERAKGNILERFSAQQFPDLHSELNLSSLELGDSALYFCASSVLSGGAVVGELFFGEGSRLTVL.

CDR3 sequence reads: CASSLGGGEPQHF. As DNA, the CDR3 is TGTGCCAGCAGCTTGGGGGGGGGTGAGCCCCAGCATTTT. The rearrangement links TRBV11-2 to TRBJ1-5; possibly TRBD1 for D (5 bases). The germline V and J ends were trimmed by 3 bases and 8 bases, with 11 bases remaining between them. Germline lookup yields CDR1 SGHAT and CDR2 FQNNGV. The CDR3 runs 13 residues.

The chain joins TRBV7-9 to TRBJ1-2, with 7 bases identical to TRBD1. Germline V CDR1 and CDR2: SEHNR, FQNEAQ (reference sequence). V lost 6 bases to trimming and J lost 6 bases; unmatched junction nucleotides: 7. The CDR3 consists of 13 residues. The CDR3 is CASRSGTENGYTF. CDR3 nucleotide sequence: TGTGCCAGCAGATCCGGGACAGAGAATGGCTACACCTTC.

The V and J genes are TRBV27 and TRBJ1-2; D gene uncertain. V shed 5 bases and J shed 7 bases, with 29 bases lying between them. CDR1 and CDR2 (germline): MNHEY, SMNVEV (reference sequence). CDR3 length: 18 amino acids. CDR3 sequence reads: CASSRTSGSFVPPGGYTF. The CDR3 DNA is TGTGCCAGCAGTCGGACCTCGGGGTCCTTTGTACCTCCCGGTGGCTACACCTTC.

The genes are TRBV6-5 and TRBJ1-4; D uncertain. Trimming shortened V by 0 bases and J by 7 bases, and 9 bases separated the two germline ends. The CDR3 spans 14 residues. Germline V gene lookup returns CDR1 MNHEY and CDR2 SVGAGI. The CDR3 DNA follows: TGTGCCAGCAGTTACTCTATCAGTCGTGAAAAACTGTTTTTT. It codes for CASSYSISREKLFF.

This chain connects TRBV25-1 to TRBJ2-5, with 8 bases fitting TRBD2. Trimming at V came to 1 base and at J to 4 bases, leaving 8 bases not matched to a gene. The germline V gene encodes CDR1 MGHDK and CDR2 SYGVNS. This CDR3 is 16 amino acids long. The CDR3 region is CASSEWYSGEGETQYF. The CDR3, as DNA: TGTGCCAGCAGTGAATGGTATAGCGGGGAGGGAGAGACCCAGTACTTC.

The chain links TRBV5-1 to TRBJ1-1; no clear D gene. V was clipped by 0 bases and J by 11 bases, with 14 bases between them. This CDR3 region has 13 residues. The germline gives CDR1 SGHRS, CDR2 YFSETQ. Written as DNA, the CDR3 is TGCGCCAGCAGCTTGGAGGAGGGCGCAGGCGCTTTCTTT. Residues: CASSLEEGAGAFF.

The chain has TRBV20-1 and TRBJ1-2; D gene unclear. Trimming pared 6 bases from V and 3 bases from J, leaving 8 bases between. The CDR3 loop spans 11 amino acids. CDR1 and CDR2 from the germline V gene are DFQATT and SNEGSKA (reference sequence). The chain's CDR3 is CSARGYYGYTF. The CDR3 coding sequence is TGCAGTGCCCGGGGATACTATGGCTACACCTTC.

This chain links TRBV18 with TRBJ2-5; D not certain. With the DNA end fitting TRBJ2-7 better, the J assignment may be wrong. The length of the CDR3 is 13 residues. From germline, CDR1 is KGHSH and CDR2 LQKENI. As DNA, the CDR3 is TGTGCCAGCTCACCACCGGTTAGCTACGAGCAGTACTTC. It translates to CASSPPVSYEQYF.

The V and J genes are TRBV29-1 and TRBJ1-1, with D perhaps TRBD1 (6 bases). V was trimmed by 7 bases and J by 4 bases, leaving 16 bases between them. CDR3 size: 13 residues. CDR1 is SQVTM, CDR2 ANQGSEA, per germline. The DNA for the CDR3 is TGCAGCGCGTCCCCAGGGGCGGTCACTGAAGCTTTCTTT. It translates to CSASPGAVTEAFF.

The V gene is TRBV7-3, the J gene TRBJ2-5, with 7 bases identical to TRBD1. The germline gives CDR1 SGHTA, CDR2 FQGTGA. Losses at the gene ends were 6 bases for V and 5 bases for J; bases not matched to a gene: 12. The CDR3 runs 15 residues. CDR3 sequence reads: CASSSQGMATETQYF. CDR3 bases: TGTGCCAGCAGTTCACAGGGGATGGCCACGGAGACCCAGTACTTC.

DNA for the CDR3: TGTGCCAGCAGCAGACGGACTAGCGGGTACTCCTACAATGAGCAGTTCTTC. It encodes CASSRRTSGYSYNEQFF. The chain joins TRBV7-2 to TRBJ2-1, with 11 bases that match TRBD2. The CDR3 is made up of 17 amino acids. Germline CDR1 and CDR2: SGHTA and FQGNSA. Unmatched junction bases numbered 6, after V lost 5 bases and J lost 0 bases.

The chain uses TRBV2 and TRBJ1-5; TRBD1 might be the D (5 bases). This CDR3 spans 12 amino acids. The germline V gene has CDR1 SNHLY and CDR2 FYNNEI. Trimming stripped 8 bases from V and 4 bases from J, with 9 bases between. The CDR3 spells CASGGENQPQHF. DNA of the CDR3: TGTGCCAGCGGGGGGGAAAATCAGCCCCAGCATTTT.

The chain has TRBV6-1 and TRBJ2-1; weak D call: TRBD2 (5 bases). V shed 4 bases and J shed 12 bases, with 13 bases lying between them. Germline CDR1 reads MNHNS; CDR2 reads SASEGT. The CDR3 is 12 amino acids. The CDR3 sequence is CASSVFGGGQFF. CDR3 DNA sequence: TGTGCCAGCAGTGTATTCGGAGGAGGGCAGTTCTTC.

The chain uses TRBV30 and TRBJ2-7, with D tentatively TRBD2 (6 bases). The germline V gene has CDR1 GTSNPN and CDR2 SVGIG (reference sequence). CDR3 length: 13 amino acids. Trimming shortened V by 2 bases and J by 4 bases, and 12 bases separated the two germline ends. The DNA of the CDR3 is TGTGCCTGGAGTCGGCTAGCGTTGTACGAGCAGTACTTC. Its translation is CAWSRLALYEQYF.